Following are 25 T cell receptor beta chains from one sample sequenced in a study of tumor-infiltrating lymphocytes in localized non-small cell lung cancer. Using immunoSEQ multiplex PCR, the repertoire was profiled, and TCRdb retains in-frame clones only, with some absent. The table has 15,000 to 16,000 clones, 69% seen once. The material sequenced was lung tumor tissue. The origin of the receptors is a human donor with non-small cell lung cancer.

The rearrangement links TRBV10-2 to TRBJ1-1; TRBD1 is a possible D gene (5 bases). The V gene lost 5 bases and the J gene lost 1 base, with 17 bases spanning the gap. Germline V CDR1 and CDR2: WSHSY, SAAADI. The CDR3 runs to 16 residues. The CDR3 region is CASSRGPQGKNTEAFF. The CDR3 DNA reads as TGCGCCAGCAGTAGGGGCCCGCAGGGAAAGAACACTGAAGCTTTCTTT.

The V gene is TRBV6-6, the J gene TRBJ2-5; D uncertain. Germline loops: CDR1 MNHNY, CDR2 SVGAGI (reference sequence). This CDR3 spans 12 amino acids. The V end was cut by 4 bases, the J end by 5 bases, with 8 bases between. CDR3 sequence: CASSSFRETQYF. The DNA for the CDR3 is TGTGCCAGCAGTTCTTTTAGGGAGACCCAGTACTTC.

This chain connects TRBV30 to TRBJ2-3; 7 bases line up with TRBD2. With V trimmed by 4 bases and J by 1 base, 17 bases remained unmatched. The CDR3 loop spans 18 amino acids. Germline V gives CDR1 GTSNPN, CDR2 SVGIG (reference sequence). CDR3 amino acids: CAWIIHHRGRKGTDTQYF. CDR3 coding DNA: TGTGCCTGGATTATTCACCATCGCGGGAGAAAAGGCACAGATACGCAGTATTTT.

The chain has TRBV9 and TRBJ2-1; 8 nucleotides line up with TRBD2. The CDR3 covers 15 residues. Trimming cost V 0 bases and J 5 bases; bases outside gene matches: 4. Germline V gives CDR1 SGDLS, CDR2 YYNGEE. This chain's CDR3 is CASSVGGRWNNEQFF. CDR3 nucleotide sequence: TGTGCCAGCAGCGTAGGCGGGAGGTGGAACAATGAGCAGTTCTTC.

The chain recombines TRBV5-1 with TRBJ2-1, with 7 positions matching TRBD2. The CDR3 length is 15 residues. The J segment lost 7 bases and the V segment lost 0 bases, leaving 7 bases of the junction unmatched. Germline CDR1 and CDR2: SGHRS and YFSETQ. The CDR3 DNA reads as TGCGCCAGCAGCTTGGAAGCGGGAAAGGCGAATGAGCAGTTCTTC. It translates to CASSLEAGKANEQFF.

The chain combines TRBV7-2 with TRBJ2-2; 7 bases are a match to TRBD2. Germline V gene data show CDR1 as SGHTA and CDR2 as FQGNSA. Trimming at V came to 5 bases and at J to 3 bases, leaving 6 bases not matched to a gene. The CDR3 has 15 amino acids. The chain's CDR3 is CASSVSGGYTGELFF. As DNA, the CDR3 is TGTGCCAGCAGCGTGTCGGGAGGATACACCGGGGAGCTGTTTTTT.

The chain employs TRBV5-1 and TRBJ2-3, with TRBD2 matching over 11 bases. The CDR3 runs to 16 residues. The junction had 8 bases not matched to a gene; V was cut back by 4 bases and J by 4 bases. Germline assignment: CDR1 SGHRS and CDR2 YFSETQ. CDR3 protein: CASSPVLAGVADTQYF. The CDR3 coding sequence is TGCGCCAGCAGCCCGGTACTAGCGGGAGTGGCAGATACGCAGTATTTT.

In its sample, this clone ranks as medium-sized (0.01 to 0.1%). The chain uses TRBV28 and TRBJ1-2; D not certain. V gave up 2 bases and J gave up 0 bases, with 7 bases separating them. In germline, CDR1 is MDHEN, CDR2 SYDVKM. The CDR3 extends over 14 amino acids. Written as DNA, the CDR3 is TGTGCCAGCAGTTTAGGCGGGACTAACTATGGCTACACCTTC. It encodes CASSLGGTNYGYTF.

This chain's CDR3 is CASDGQWTEAFF. In nucleotides, the CDR3 is TGTGCCTCGGACGGGCAATGGACTGAAGCTTTCTTT. The rearrangement joins TRBV7-2 to TRBJ1-1; D unresolved. The CDR3 length is 12 residues. The germline gives CDR1 SGHTA, CDR2 FQGNSA. Trimming removed 11 bases at V and 5 bases at J, with 15 bases between.

The rearrangement uses TRBV7-2 and TRBJ2-7; 9 bases map to TRBD2. Germline V lookup: CDR1 SGHTA, CDR2 FQGNSA. This CDR3 comprises 15 residues. Unmatched junction bases numbered 7, after V lost 5 bases and J lost 2 bases. CDR3 region: CASSPGTSRTYEQYF. The CDR3 DNA is TGTGCCAGCAGCCCAGGGACTAGCCGAACCTACGAGCAGTACTTC.

The chain links TRBV11-3 to TRBJ2-3, with TRBD2 matching 11 bases. The CDR3 is 16 amino acids. Germline V gene sequence: CDR1 SGHNT, CDR2 YENEEA. The J segment lost 3 bases and the V segment lost 5 bases, leaving 7 bases of the junction unmatched. The CDR3 region is CASSRRSGRGTDTQYF. The CDR3, as DNA: TGTGCCAGCAGCCGGCGTAGCGGGAGGGGGACAGATACGCAGTATTTT.

This sequence joins TRBV30 and TRBJ2-3; D is perhaps TRBD2 (6 bases). The CDR3 has 13 amino acids. With 4 bases removed from V and 4 bases from J, the gap between germline ends came to 12 bases. CDR1 and CDR2 from the germline V gene are GTSNPN and SVGIG (reference sequence). The CDR3 loop reads CAWMREESDTQYF. DNA for the CDR3: TGTGCCTGGATGCGGGAAGAATCAGATACGCAGTATTTT.

This rearrangement joins TRBV19 to TRBJ1-5; D is undetermined. The germline V gene has CDR1 LNHDA and CDR2 SQIVND (reference sequence). This CDR3 contains 17 residues. V lost 3 bases to trimming and J lost 4 bases, with 19 bases between them. The CDR3 reads CASSIKEAAYLNQPQHF. The CDR3 DNA reads TGTGCCAGTAGTATTAAGGAGGCAGCTTATTTGAATCAGCCCCAGCATTTT.

The chain links TRBV11-3 to TRBJ2-1; no clear D. Germline V gene sequence: CDR1 SGHNT, CDR2 YENEEA. The CDR3 sequence is 15 residues long. Trimming took 0 bases from V and 2 from J, leaving 8 bases between them. The CDR3 DNA sequence: TGTGCCAGCAGCTTAGATCTTGGCCCCTACAATGAGCAGTTCTTC. The encoded protein is CASSLDLGPYNEQFF.

This clone was picked up a small number of times. The rearrangement joins TRBV5-1 to TRBJ2-7, with D hard to call. The CDR3 contains 14 residues. Germline V gives CDR1 SGHRS, CDR2 YFSETQ. The V end was cut by 1 base, the J end by 0 bases, with 8 bases between. CDR3 region: CASSLQASSYEQYF. CDR3 coding DNA: TGCGCCAGCAGCTTGCAGGCGAGCTCCTACGAGCAGTACTTC.

V and J are TRBV13 and TRBJ2-2, with 10 nucleotides matching TRBD2. J lost 0 bases, V lost 4 bases, and 8 bases had no gene match. Looked up from germline, CDR1 is PRHDT and CDR2 is FYEKMQ (reference sequence). The CDR3 has 18 residues. The CDR3 nucleotides read TGTGCCAGCAGCTCTAGCCGACTAGCGGGTACGAACACCGGGGAGCTGTTTTTT. Translated: CASSSSRLAGTNTGELFF.

V gene TRBV27 combines with J gene TRBJ2-1, with TRBD2 matching over 7 bases. The CDR3 contains 15 residues. J gave up 6 bases and V 2 bases, and 7 bases lay outside the gene matches. Germline CDR1 and CDR2: MNHEY and SMNVEV (reference sequence). The CDR3 here is CASSLGGRGGNEQFF. The CDR3 coding sequence is TGTGCCAGCAGTTTAGGGGGGAGGGGAGGCAATGAGCAGTTCTTC.

The chain employs TRBV5-6 and TRBJ2-5; TRBD1 matches at 9 bases. The germline V gene has CDR1 SGHDT and CDR2 YYEEEE. V lost 4 bases and J lost 5; bases outside the gene matches: 18. CDR3 length: 18 residues. The CDR3 loop reads CASSLSPDRGLPWETQYF. CDR3 coding DNA: TGTGCCAGCAGCCTATCCCCGGACAGGGGACTTCCTTGGGAGACCCAGTACTTC.

This rearrangement joins TRBV5-6 to TRBJ2-7; TRBD2 matches at 7 bases. Trimming removed 0 bases from V and 3 bases from J; junction bases left unmatched: 3. CDR1 and CDR2 from the germline V gene are SGHDT and YYEEEE. This CDR3 contains 14 residues. The CDR3 spells CASSLGEGRYEQYF. The CDR3 bases are TGTGCCAGCAGCTTGGGGGAGGGCCGCTACGAGCAGTACTTC.

The count of this clone is one. The chain couples TRBV4-1 to TRBJ1-2; D gene unclear. Per germline, CDR1 MGHRA and CDR2 YSYEKL. This CDR3 spans 13 amino acids. V lost 1 base and J lost 6, with 9 bases in between. In DNA form, the CDR3 reads TGCGCCAGCAGCCAAGTCCAAGCTAATGGCTACACCTTC. This translates into CASSQVQANGYTF.

This clone was recorded a few times. The V and J genes are TRBV6-5 and TRBJ2-2, with D unresolved. The germline V gene encodes CDR1 MNHEY and CDR2 SVGAGI. V lost 8 bases and J 3 bases, leaving 7 bases between the germline ends. The CDR3 extends over 12 amino acids. Written as DNA, the CDR3 is TGTGCCAGCGTAGGAGACACCGGGGAGCTGTTTTTT. Translation gives CASVGDTGELFF.

The chain carries TRBV25-1 and TRBJ1-2; D is unresolved. This CDR3 spans 13 amino acids. Trimming removed 3 bases from V and 3 bases from J, with 8 bases in between. Germline V CDR1 and CDR2: MGHDK, SYGVNS. The CDR3 spells CASSDYTYYGYTF. The CDR3, as DNA: TGTGCCAGCAGTGATTATACCTACTATGGCTACACCTTC.

The V call is TRBV19, the J call TRBJ2-5; D remains ambiguous. The CDR3 is 12 amino acids. Germline loops: CDR1 LNHDA, CDR2 SQIVND (reference sequence). Between the trimmed V and J ends, which lost 5 bases and 3 bases, there was a span of 7 bases. CDR3 loop: CASSGVKETQYF. DNA for the CDR3: TGTGCCAGTAGTGGGGTTAAAGAGACCCAGTACTTC.

The chain employs TRBV5-1 and TRBJ1-2; the D is unclear. The CDR3 is made up of 15 amino acids. The ends were cut back, 0 bases at V and 0 bases at J, with 9 bases in the middle. Germline V gene lookup returns CDR1 SGHRS and CDR2 YFSETQ. Here the CDR3 reads CASSLGADTNYGYTF. CDR3 bases: TGCGCCAGCAGCTTGGGTGCAGACACTAACTATGGCTACACCTTC. The variable domain in full, completed from reference TRBV5-1 and TRBJ1-2, reads KAGVTQTPRYLIKTRGQQVTLSCSPISGHRSVSWYQQTPGQGLQFLFEYFSETQRNKGNFPGRFSGRQFSNSRSEMNVSTLELGDSALYLCASSLGADTNYGYTFGSGTRLTVV.

The chain couples TRBV6-5 to TRBJ2-6; D ambiguous. V was clipped by 6 bases and J by 2 bases, with 11 bases between them. The CDR3 covers 15 residues. The V gene's germline CDR1 is MNHEY and CDR2 SVGAGI. This CDR3 is CASSHVGTGANVLTF. In nucleotides, the CDR3 is TGTGCCAGCAGCCACGTGGGGACTGGGGCCAACGTCCTGACTTTC.